The T cell receptor beta chain under discussion was sequenced for a study of T cell repertoires in aging, cancer and after chemotherapy. Overall study findings and caveats: Across the chemotherapy interval, each cancer cohort showed higher median generation probability, suggesting thymic rebound. Thymic emigration or peripheral T cell expansion may be impaired by lymphoid organ infiltration in hematological cancer.

Germline values: CDR1 MNHEY, CDR2 SVGAGI. The V gene lost 4 bases and the J gene lost 2 bases, with 15 bases spanning the gap. The CDR3 totals 15 residues. Multiplex touch-down PCR with TRB-A/B primers amplified rearranged V-D-J TRB sequences. TCRdb itself ran the multiplex PCR reads through MiXCR, one entry per CDR3 protein. This sample has about 12,000 distinct CDR3 sequences, with under 35% found just once. Peripheral blood genomic DNA, not sorted cells or RNA, was the template. This clonotype was detected only once. Its antigen is as yet unknown. Sample: blood. This sequence was found in a human donor with a blood cancer. The chain combines TRBV6-5 with TRBJ2-7; a weak D match, TRBD2 (6 bases). The CDR3 spells CASSSPVEGPYEQYV. In nucleotides, the CDR3 is TGTGCCAGCAGTTCGCCCGTGGAGGGGCCCTACGAGCAGTACGTC.